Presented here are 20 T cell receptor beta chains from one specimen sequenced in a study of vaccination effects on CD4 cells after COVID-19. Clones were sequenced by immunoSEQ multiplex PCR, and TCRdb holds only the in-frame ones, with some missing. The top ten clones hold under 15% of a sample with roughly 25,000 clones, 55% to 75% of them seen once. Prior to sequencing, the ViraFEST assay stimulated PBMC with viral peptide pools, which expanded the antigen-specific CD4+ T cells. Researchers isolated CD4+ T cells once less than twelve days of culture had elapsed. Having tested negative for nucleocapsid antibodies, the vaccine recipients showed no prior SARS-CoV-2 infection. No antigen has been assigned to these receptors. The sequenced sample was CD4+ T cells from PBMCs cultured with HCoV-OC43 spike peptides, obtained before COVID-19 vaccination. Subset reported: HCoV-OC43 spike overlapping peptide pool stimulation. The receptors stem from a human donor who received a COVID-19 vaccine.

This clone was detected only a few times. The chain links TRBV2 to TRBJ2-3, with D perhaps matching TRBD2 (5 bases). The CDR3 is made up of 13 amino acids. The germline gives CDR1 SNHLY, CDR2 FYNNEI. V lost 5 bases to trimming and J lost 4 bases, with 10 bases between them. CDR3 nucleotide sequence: TGTGCCAGCAGTAAAGAACTAGCAGATACGCAGTATTTT. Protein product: CASSKELADTQYF.

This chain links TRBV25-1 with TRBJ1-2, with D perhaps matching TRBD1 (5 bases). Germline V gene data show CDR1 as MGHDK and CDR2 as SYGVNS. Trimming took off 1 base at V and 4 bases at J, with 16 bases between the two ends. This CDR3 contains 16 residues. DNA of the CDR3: TGTGCCAGCAGTGAATGGCCCCACCCGGGGGGCTATGGCTACACCTTC. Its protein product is CASSEWPHPGGYGYTF.

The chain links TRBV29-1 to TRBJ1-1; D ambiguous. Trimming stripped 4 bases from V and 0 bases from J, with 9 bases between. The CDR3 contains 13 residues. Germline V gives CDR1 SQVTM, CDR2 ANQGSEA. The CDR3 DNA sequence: TGCAGCGTTGGCGGTAGACTGAACACTGAAGCTTTCTTT. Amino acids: CSVGGRLNTEAFF.

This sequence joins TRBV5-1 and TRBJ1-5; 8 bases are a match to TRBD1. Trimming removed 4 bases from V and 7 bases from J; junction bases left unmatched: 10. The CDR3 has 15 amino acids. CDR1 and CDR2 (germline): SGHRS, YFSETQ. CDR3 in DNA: TGCGCCAGCAGCCCTACGACAGGGGTGGAGCAGCCCCAGCATTTT. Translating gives CASSPTTGVEQPQHF.

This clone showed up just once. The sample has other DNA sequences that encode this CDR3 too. The CDR3 region has the DNA TGCGCCAGCAGCTTAGAAGCGGGGGGGTCCTACGAGCAGTACTTC. Amino acids: CASSLEAGGSYEQYF. This chain connects TRBV5-1 to TRBJ2-7; the match to TRBD2 covers 10 bases. With 2 bases clipped from V and 1 base from J, the junction kept 3 bases outside the gene matches. The CDR3 runs to 15 residues. CDR1 and CDR2 (germline): SGHRS, YFSETQ. Drawing the rest from reference TRBV5-1 and TRBJ2-7, the complete variable domain is KAGVTQTPRYLIKTRGQQVTLSCSPISGHRSVSWYQQTPGQGLQFLFEYFSETQRNKGNFPGRFSGRQFSNSRSEMNVSTLELGDSALYLCASSLEAGGSYEQYFGPGTRLTVT.

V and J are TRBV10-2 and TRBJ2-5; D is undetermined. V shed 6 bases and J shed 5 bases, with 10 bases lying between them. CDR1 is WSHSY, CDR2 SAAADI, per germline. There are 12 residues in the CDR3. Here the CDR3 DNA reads TGCGCCAGCAGCCGGAGTGGGGAGACCCAGTACTTC. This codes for CASSRSGETQYF.

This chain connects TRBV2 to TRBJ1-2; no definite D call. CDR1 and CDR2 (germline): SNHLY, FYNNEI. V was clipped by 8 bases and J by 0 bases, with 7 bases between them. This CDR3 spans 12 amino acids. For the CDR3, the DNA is TGTGCCAGCGCCGGTACTAACTATGGCTACACCTTC. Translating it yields CASAGTNYGYTF.

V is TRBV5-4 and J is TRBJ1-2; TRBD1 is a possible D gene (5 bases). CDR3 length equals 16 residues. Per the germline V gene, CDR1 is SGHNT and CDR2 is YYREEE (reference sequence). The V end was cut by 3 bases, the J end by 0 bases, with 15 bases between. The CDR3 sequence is CASSYQGVFANYGYTF. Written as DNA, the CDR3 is TGTGCCAGCAGCTATCAGGGTGTTTTCGCTAACTATGGCTACACCTTC.

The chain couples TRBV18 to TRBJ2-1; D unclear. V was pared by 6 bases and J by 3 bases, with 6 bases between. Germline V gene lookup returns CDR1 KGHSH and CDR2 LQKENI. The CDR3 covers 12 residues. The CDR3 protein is CASSADYNEQFF. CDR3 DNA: TGTGCCAGCTCCGCTGACTACAATGAGCAGTTCTTC.

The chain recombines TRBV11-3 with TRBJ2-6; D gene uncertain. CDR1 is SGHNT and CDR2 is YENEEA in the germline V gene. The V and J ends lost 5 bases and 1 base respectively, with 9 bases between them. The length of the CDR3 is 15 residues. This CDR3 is CASSDPRSGANVLTF. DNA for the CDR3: TGTGCCAGCAGCGATCCCCGGTCTGGGGCCAACGTCCTGACTTTC. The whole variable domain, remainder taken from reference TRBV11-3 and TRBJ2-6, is EAGVVQSPRYKIIEKKQPVAFWCNPISGHNTLYWYLQNLGQGPELLIRYENEEAVDDSQLPKDRFSAERLKGVDSTLKIQPAELGDSAVYLCASSDPRSGANVLTFGAGSRLTVL.

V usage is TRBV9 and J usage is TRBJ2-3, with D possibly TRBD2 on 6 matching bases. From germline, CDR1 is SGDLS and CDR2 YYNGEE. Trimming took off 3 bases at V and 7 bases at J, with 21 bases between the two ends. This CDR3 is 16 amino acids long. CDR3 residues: CASSEYPGSLVHTQYF. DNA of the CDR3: TGTGCCAGCAGCGAATACCCCGGGAGCCTCGTTCATACGCAGTATTTT.

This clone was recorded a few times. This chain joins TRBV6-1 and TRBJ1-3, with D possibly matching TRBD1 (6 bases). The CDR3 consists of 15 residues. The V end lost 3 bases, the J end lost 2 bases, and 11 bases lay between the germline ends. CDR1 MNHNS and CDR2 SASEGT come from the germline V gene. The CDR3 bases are TGTGCCAGCAGTGATCAGGGGCAAACTGGAAACACCATATATTTT. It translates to CASSDQGQTGNTIYF.

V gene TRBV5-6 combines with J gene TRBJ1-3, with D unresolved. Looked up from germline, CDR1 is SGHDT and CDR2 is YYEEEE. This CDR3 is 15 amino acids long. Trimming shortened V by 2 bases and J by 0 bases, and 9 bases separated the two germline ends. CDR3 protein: CASSLNRYSGNTIYF. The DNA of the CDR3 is TGTGCCAGCAGCTTAAATCGGTACTCTGGAAACACCATATATTTT. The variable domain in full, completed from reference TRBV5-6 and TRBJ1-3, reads DAGVTQSPTHLIKTRGQQVTLRCSPKSGHDTVSWYQQALGQGPQFIFQYYEEEERQRGNFPDRFSGHQFPNYSSELNVNALLLGDSALYLCASSLNRYSGNTIYFGEGSWLTVV.

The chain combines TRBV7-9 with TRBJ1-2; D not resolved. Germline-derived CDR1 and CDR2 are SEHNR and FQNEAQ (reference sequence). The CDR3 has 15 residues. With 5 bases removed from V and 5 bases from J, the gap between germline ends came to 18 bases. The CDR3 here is CASSAGGDQQYGYTF. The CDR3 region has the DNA TGTGCCAGCAGCGCGGGCGGGGATCAGCAGTATGGCTACACCTTC.

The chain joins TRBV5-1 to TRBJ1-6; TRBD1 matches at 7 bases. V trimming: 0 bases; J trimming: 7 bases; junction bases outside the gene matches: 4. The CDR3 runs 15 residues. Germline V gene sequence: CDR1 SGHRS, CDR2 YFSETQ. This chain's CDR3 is CASSLATGDNSPLHF. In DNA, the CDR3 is TGCGCCAGCAGCTTGGCCACAGGGGACAATTCACCCCTCCACTTT.

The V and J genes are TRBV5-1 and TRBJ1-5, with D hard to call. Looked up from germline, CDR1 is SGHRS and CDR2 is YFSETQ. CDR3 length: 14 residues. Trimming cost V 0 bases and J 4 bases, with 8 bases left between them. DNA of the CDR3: TGCGCCAGCAGCTTGGACAGCACTAATCAGCCCCAGCATTTT. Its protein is CASSLDSTNQPQHF. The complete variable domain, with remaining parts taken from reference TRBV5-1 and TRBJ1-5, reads KAGVTQTPRYLIKTRGQQVTLSCSPISGHRSVSWYQQTPGQGLQFLFEYFSETQRNKGNFPGRFSGRQFSNSRSEMNVSTLELGDSALYLCASSLDSTNQPQHFGDGTRLSIL.

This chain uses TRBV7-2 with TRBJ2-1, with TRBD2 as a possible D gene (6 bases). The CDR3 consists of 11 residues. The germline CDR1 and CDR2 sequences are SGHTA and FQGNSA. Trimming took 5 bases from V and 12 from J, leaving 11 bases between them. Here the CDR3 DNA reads TGTGCCAGCAGCCCACTGGAGGGGCAGTTCTTC. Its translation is CASSPLEGQFF. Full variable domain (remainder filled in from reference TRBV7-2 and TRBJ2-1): GAGVSQSPSNKVTEKGKDVELRCDPISGHTALYWYRQSLGQGLEFLIYFQGNSAPDKSGLPSDRFSAERTGGSVSTLTIQRTQQEDSAVYLCASSPLEGQFFGPGTRLTVL.

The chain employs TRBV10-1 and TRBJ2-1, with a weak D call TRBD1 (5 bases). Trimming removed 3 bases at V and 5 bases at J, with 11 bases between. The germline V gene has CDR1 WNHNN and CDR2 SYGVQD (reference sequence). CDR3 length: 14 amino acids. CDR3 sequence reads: CASSDQTENNEQFF. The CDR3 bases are TGCGCCAGCAGTGACCAGACAGAGAACAATGAGCAGTTCTTC.

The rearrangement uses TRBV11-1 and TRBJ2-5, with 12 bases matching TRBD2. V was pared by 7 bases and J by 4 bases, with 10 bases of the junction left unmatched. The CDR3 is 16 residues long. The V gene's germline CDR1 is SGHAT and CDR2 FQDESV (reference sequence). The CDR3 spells CASTQGLAGNLETQYF. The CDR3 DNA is TGTGCCAGCACCCAAGGACTAGCGGGAAATTTAGAGACCCAGTACTTC.

The CDR3 DNA reads TGTGCCAGCAGTTACTCGGTGGGCGGCACTGAAGCTTTCTTT. Translating it yields CASSYSVGGTEAFF. This chain connects TRBV6-2 or TRBV6-3 to TRBJ1-1; no reliable D call. V lost 0 bases and J lost 4, with 9 bases in between. The CDR3 covers 14 residues. Per the germline V gene, CDR1 is MNHEY and CDR2 is SVGEGT.